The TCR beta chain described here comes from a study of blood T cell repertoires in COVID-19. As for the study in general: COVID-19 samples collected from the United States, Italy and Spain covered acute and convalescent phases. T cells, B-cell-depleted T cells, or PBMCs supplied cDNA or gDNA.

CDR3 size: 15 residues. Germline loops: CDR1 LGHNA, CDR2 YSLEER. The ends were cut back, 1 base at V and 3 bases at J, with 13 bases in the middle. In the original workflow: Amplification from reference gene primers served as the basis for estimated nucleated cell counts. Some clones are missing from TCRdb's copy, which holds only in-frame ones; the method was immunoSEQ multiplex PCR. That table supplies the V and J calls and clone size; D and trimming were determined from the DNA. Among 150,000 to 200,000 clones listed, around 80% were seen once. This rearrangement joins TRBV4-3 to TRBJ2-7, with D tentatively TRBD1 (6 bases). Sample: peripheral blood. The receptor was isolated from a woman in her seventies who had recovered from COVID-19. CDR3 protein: CASSQVGAGDYEQYF. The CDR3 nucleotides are TGCGCCAGCAGCCAAGTAGGAGCAGGGGACTACGAGCAGTACTTC.